What follows are 23 T cell receptor beta chains derived from one specimen sequenced in a study of cytomegalovirus exposure and HLA in healthy donors. The PCR was carried out with 60 Vbeta primers and 13 Jbeta primers. The repertoire was sequenced with immunoSEQ multiplex PCR; TCRdb's copy has only in-frame clones and lacks some. The repertoire holds roughly 100,000 clones, with under 80% as singletons. The sample comprised PBMCs. The receptors were sampled from a woman aged 45-59 years in good health and CMV-seropositive.

V is TRBV27 and J is TRBJ2-7; 7 bases fit TRBD1. Germline V gene sequence: CDR1 MNHEY, CDR2 SMNVEV (reference sequence). This CDR3 is 15 amino acids long. V trimming: 1 base; J trimming: 3 bases; junction bases outside the gene matches: 6. The CDR3 loop is CASSLFSGQSYEQYF. Written as DNA, the CDR3 is TGTGCCAGCAGTTTATTTTCGGGACAGAGCTACGAGCAGTACTTC.

This clone showed up just a few times. This rearrangement joins TRBV10-3 to TRBJ2-7; D not certain. Per germline, CDR1 ENHRY and CDR2 SYGVKD. V gave up 6 bases and J gave up 0 bases, with 9 bases separating them. This CDR3 comprises 13 residues. In DNA, the CDR3 is TGTGCCATCAGCGACCGGGTCTCCTACGAGCAGTACTTC. This encodes CAISDRVSYEQYF.

The J gene is TRBJ1-1, the V gene TRBV7-2; maybe TRBD1 (6 bases). This CDR3 has 14 amino acids. V dropped 8 bases and J dropped 4 bases, with 17 bases sitting between them. Germline CDR1 SGHTA, CDR2 FQGNSA. For the CDR3, the DNA is TGTGCCAGCCTCCGGGGGGCGGGGAGCACTGAAGCTTTCTTT. Translating it yields CASLRGAGSTEAFF. The variable domain in full, completed from reference TRBV7-2 and TRBJ1-1, reads GAGVSQSPSNKVTEKGKDVELRCDPISGHTALYWYRQSLGQGLEFLIYFQGNSAPDKSGLPSDRFSAERTGGSVSTLTIQRTQQEDSAVYLCASLRGAGSTEAFFGQGTRLTVV.

V gene TRBV4-2 combines with J gene TRBJ2-5; 8 positions match TRBD2. The CDR3 sequence is 14 residues long. Germline trimming cut 3 bases from V and 5 bases from J; bases unmatched to any gene: 5. Looked up from germline, CDR1 is LGHNA and CDR2 is YNFKEQ. This CDR3 reads CASSQRGLEETQYF. The CDR3 bases are TGTGCCAGCAGCCAGAGGGGACTAGAGGAGACCCAGTACTTC.

The chain employs TRBV7-9 and TRBJ2-5; 11 bases match TRBD2. Germline V gene data show CDR1 as SEHNR and CDR2 as FQNEAQ (reference sequence). This CDR3 spans 17 amino acids. J lost 1 base, V lost 1 base, and 5 bases had no gene match. The CDR3 loop reads CASSLGASGGLQETQYF. CDR3 nucleotides: TGTGCCAGCAGCTTAGGCGCTAGCGGGGGGCTCCAAGAGACCCAGTACTTC.

J is TRBJ1-2 and V is TRBV25-1, with 11 bases that match TRBD1. V lost 6 bases to trimming and J lost 7 bases; unmatched junction nucleotides: 4. The CDR3 is 13 amino acids. CDR1 is MGHDK and CDR2 is SYGVNS in the germline V gene. The CDR3 sequence is CASRFGTGGGYTF. As DNA, the CDR3 is TGTGCCAGCAGATTCGGGACAGGGGGTGGCTACACCTTC.

The chain combines TRBV28 with TRBJ1-5; a possible D gene is TRBD1 (5 bases). The ends were cut back, 10 bases at V and 1 base at J, with 20 bases in the middle. CDR1 MDHEN and CDR2 SYDVKM come from the germline V gene. The CDR3 length is 16 residues. The DNA of the CDR3 is TGTGCCACCCGACCATCGAGGCAGGGCAGCAATCAGCCCCAGCATTTT. Translation: CATRPSRQGSNQPQHF.

V and J are TRBV5-1 and TRBJ1-6; 9 nucleotides agree with TRBD1. Trimming removed 0 bases from V and 10 bases from J; junction bases left unmatched: 8. CDR3 length: 16 amino acids. CDR1 is SGHRS and CDR2 is YFSETQ in the germline V gene. DNA of the CDR3: TGCGCCAGCAGCTTGGCCGGGGACAGGGTCCGATCACCCCTCCACTTT. This sequence encodes CASSLAGDRVRSPLHF.

The chain is built from TRBV7-6 and TRBJ2-2; TRBD2 agrees at 8 bases. There are 16 residues in the CDR3. Germline V gene sequence: CDR1 SGHVS, CDR2 FNYEAQ. The ends lost 5 bases at V and 4 bases at J; junction bases unmatched: 9. The CDR3, as DNA: TGTGCCAGCAGCCGTCAAACGGGGGGGGTCACCGGGGAGCTGTTTTTT. Translated: CASSRQTGGVTGELFF.

The chain links TRBV19 to TRBJ2-7; 10 nucleotides align to TRBD1. This CDR3 has 17 amino acids. Germline values: CDR1 LNHDA, CDR2 SQIVND (reference sequence). V dropped 1 base and J dropped 1; count of bases not matched to a gene: 7. The CDR3 region is CASSIALTGGKSYEQYF. The CDR3 coding sequence is TGTGCCAGTAGTATAGCTTTGACAGGGGGCAAGTCCTACGAGCAGTACTTC.

This clone was picked up one time. The rearrangement uses TRBV28 and TRBJ2-3, with 11 bases identical to TRBD1. The CDR3 is 15 amino acids. The V and J ends lost 4 bases and 3 bases, in that order; junction bases with no gene match: 3. Per the germline V gene, CDR1 is MDHEN and CDR2 is SYDVKM. CDR3 sequence (DNA): TGTGCCAGCAGTTCGCGGGACAGGGGGACAGATACGCAGTATTTT. Protein product: CASSSRDRGTDTQYF. Using reference TRBV28 and TRBJ2-3 for the parts outside the CDR3, the full variable domain is DVKVTQSSRYLVKRTGEKVFLECVQDMDHENMFWYRQDPGLGLRLIYFSYDVKMKEKGDIPEGYSVSREKKERFSLILESASTNQTSMYLCASSSRDRGTDTQYFGPGTRLTVL.

V is TRBV9 and J is TRBJ1-4, with D maybe TRBD1 (5 bases). In germline, CDR1 is SGDLS, CDR2 YYNGEE. This CDR3 has 15 amino acids. With 0 bases removed from V and 5 bases from J, the gap between germline ends came to 11 bases. The CDR3 DNA is TGTGCCAGCAGCGTAGCCCCCGGGGGGAATGAAAAACTGTTTTTT. Amino acids: CASSVAPGGNEKLFF.

The V and J genes are TRBV7-8 and TRBJ2-1; 14 bases align to TRBD2. This CDR3 spans 18 amino acids. V gave up 7 bases and J gave up 7 bases; unmatched junction bases: 15. Germline values: CDR1 SGHVS, CDR2 FQNEAQ. CDR3 residues: CASIRRRWTSGGKNEQFF. The CDR3 DNA is TGTGCCAGCATACGACGTCGGTGGACTAGCGGGGGGAAAAATGAGCAGTTCTTC. Using reference TRBV7-8 and TRBJ2-1 for the parts outside the CDR3, the full variable domain is GAGVSQSPRYKVAKRGQDVALRCDPISGHVSLFWYQQALGQGPEFLTYFQNEAQLDKSGLPSDRFFAERPEGSVSTLKIQRTQQEDSAVYLCASIRRRWTSGGKNEQFFGPGTRLTVL.

The rearrangement links TRBV11-2 to TRBJ2-7, with 10 bases fitting TRBD1. The CDR3 consists of 15 residues. In germline, CDR1 is SGHAT, CDR2 FQNNGV. V shed 3 bases, J shed 3 bases, and the junction held 5 bases outside the gene matches. CDR3 sequence: CASSFPGQGVYEQYF. The CDR3 region has the DNA TGTGCCAGCAGCTTTCCAGGACAGGGGGTCTACGAGCAGTACTTC. Full variable domain (rest looked up from reference TRBV11-2 and TRBJ2-7): EAGVAQSPRYKIIEKRQSVAFWCNPISGHATLYWYQQILGQGPKLLIQFQNNGVVDDSQLPKDRFSAERLKGVDSTLKIQPAKLEDSAVYLCASSFPGQGVYEQYFGPGTRLTVT.

Of note for this clone: Germline and junction disagree at one end, which may indicate a read error. This rearrangement joins TRBV7-9 to TRBJ1-1; weak D call: TRBD1 (5 bases). The CDR3 spans 17 residues. The germline V gene has CDR1 SEHNR and CDR2 FQNEAQ (reference sequence). DNA of the CDR3: TGTTCCAGCAGCCCCCGGGGGGGTCCTGTCGTCTGGACTGAAGCTTTCTTT. It codes for CSSSPRGGPVVWTEAFF.

This clone came up a few times. V and J are TRBV6-5 and TRBJ1-5; perhaps TRBD1 as D (6 bases). Trimming took off 4 bases at V and 0 bases at J, with 7 bases between the two ends. There are 14 residues in the CDR3. Germline assignment: CDR1 MNHEY and CDR2 SVGAGI. The CDR3 nucleotides are TGTGCCAGCAGTTGGGACATTAGCAATCAGCCCCAGCATTTT. This sequence encodes CASSWDISNQPQHF.

The chain joins TRBV18 to TRBJ1-2; perhaps TRBD1 as D (6 bases). Germline loops: CDR1 KGHSH, CDR2 LQKENI. The CDR3 spans 15 residues. V shed 2 bases and J shed 4 bases, with 14 bases lying between them. The CDR3 region has the DNA TGTGCCAGCTCACCATTATCGGTACAGGGCTATGGCTACACCTTC. As protein: CASSPLSVQGYGYTF.

This clone appeared once. The chain couples TRBV7-9 to TRBJ1-1; D may be TRBD1 (6 bases). V gave up 1 base and J gave up 6 bases, with 12 bases separating them. The CDR3 has 14 amino acids. Germline V CDR1 and CDR2: SEHNR, FQNEAQ (reference sequence). As DNA, the CDR3 is TGTGCCAGCAGCTTAGGGGACATTTCCCCTGAAGCTTTCTTT. It specifies CASSLGDISPEAFF. Variable domain in full (rest from reference TRBV7-9 and TRBJ1-1): DTGVSQNPRHKITKRGQNVTFRCDPISEHNRLYWYRQTLGQGPEFLTYFQNEAQLEKSRLLSDRFSAERPKGSFSTLEIQRTEQGDSAMYLCASSLGDISPEAFFGQGTRLTVV.

V is TRBV15 and J is TRBJ2-7, with D possibly matching TRBD1 (5 bases). In germline, CDR1 is LNHNV, CDR2 YYDKDF (reference sequence). Between the trimmed V and J ends, which lost 5 bases and 6 bases, there was a span of 14 bases. The CDR3 totals 13 residues. DNA of the CDR3: TGTGCCACCAGCCGGGCAGGGTGGGGCGAGCAGTACTTC. Translation gives CATSRAGWGEQYF.

The genes are TRBV19 and TRBJ2-1; a possible D gene is TRBD1 (6 bases). CDR1 is LNHDA and CDR2 is SQIVND in the germline V gene (reference sequence). The CDR3 has 15 residues. The V gene lost 7 bases and the J gene lost 0 bases, with 13 bases spanning the gap. The CDR3 sequence is CASNPDRSSYNEQFF. The CDR3, as DNA: TGTGCCAGTAACCCGGACAGAAGCTCCTACAATGAGCAGTTCTTC.

The chain joins TRBV18 to TRBJ2-5; 11 bases match TRBD2. CDR3 size: 17 residues. The germline gives CDR1 KGHSH, CDR2 LQKENI. V lost 2 bases to trimming and J lost 5 bases; unmatched junction nucleotides: 10. The CDR3 sequence: CASSPTSGGVRLETQYF. CDR3 nucleotides: TGTGCCAGCTCACCAACTAGCGGGGGAGTCCGGCTGGAGACCCAGTACTTC.

This clone was seen a few times. The V call is TRBV4-3, the J call TRBJ1-6; D not certain. Germline V gene lookup returns CDR1 LGHNA and CDR2 YSLEER. V was shortened by 1 base and J by 10 bases, with 17 bases between the two germline ends. The CDR3 has 16 amino acids. The CDR3 coding sequence is TGCGCCAGCAGCCAAGCTCTTAGGACTCACGGGTCACCCCTCCACTTT. Translation gives CASSQALRTHGSPLHF.

The chain employs TRBV28 and TRBJ2-6; D remains ambiguous. The germline gives CDR1 MDHEN, CDR2 SYDVKM. V was pared by 7 bases and J by 0 bases, with 7 bases between. The CDR3 is 14 residues long. CDR3: CASTSRSGANVLTF. The CDR3 DNA is TGTGCCAGCACTTCGCGCTCTGGGGCCAACGTCCTGACTTTC.